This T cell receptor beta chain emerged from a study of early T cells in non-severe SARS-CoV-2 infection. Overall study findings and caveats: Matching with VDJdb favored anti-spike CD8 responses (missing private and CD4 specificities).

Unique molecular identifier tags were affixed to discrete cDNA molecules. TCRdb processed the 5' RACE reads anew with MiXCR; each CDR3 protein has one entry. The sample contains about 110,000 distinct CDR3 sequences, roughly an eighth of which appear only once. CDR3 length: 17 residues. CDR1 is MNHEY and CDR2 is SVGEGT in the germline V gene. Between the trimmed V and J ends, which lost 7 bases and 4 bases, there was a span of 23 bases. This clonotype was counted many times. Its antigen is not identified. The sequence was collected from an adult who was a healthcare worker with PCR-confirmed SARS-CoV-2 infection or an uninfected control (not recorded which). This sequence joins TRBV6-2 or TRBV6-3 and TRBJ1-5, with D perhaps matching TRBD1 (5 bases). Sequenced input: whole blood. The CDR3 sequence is CASTSWDLTEVNQPQHF. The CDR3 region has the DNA TGTGCCAGCACCTCCTGGGACCTGACCGAGGTTAATCAGCCCCAGCATTTT.